These T cell receptor beta chains were read from a single sample in a study of technical replicates of blood from a few donors. Only in-frame clones appear in the TCRdb table, and some are missing; sequencing was by immunoSEQ multiplex PCR. The repertoire holds over 85,000 clones, approximately 96% seen once, with about 0.35% in the top ten. Sequenced material: T cells isolated from PBMCs. The receptors come from a human donor in good health. Both conserved end residues are part of each CDR3. A clone size is listed for some rows: how often the clone was seen (once, few, many), or a class if it is expanded.

TRBV2	TRBJ2-1	16	.	CASRGRGLAVYNEQFF
TRBV5-4	TRBJ1-4	16	.	CASSSKTDRANEKLFF
TRBV11-1	TRBJ2-5	14	.	CASSLASGQETQYF
TRBV18	TRBJ1-1	14	.	CASSLLDRNTEAFF
TRBV7-2	TRBJ2-5	19	.	CASSLGGPLLAGGLETQYF
TRBV16	TRBJ1-2	13	.	CASSQSTGYGYTF
TRBV7-3	TRBJ2-1	16	.	CASSSPGGEGENEQFF
TRBV9	TRBJ2-2	12	.	CASSLNTGELFF
TRBV7-3	TRBJ2-1	14	.	CASSFYPGSNEQFF
TRBV5-5	TRBJ1-5	15	.	CASSLDDYSNQPQHF
TRBV29-1	TRBJ1-5	13	.	CSVGQGLDQPQHF
TRBV5-1	TRBJ1-1	16	.	CASSLDSGEANTEAFF
TRBV5-5	TRBJ1-4	15	.	CASSTTAYYDEKLFF
TRBV7-8	TRBJ2-7	13	.	CASSSRDHYEQYF
TRBV5-6	TRBJ2-3	16	.	CASSFRDRGGTDTQYF
TRBV7-2	TRBJ2-2	15	.	CASSLSGGKTGELFF
TRBV6-5	TRBJ2-7	14	.	CASSYTPRAYEQYF
TRBV27	TRBJ2-4	14	.	CASRPSLGFPIQYF
TRBV19	TRBJ2-1	16	once	CASSPYLAGEGNEQFF
TRBV4-1	TRBJ2-7	17	.	CASSQFPSGAKPYEQYF
TRBV6-6	TRBJ2-1	14	.	CASSYSGQINEQFF
TRBV14	TRBJ2-7	16	.	CASSQDWGTSGREQYF
TRBV5-5	TRBJ2-2	17	once	CASSWSWDRGLAGELFF
TRBV6-5	TRBJ1-3	15	few	CASSYEGPSGNTIYF
TRBV28	TRBJ2-1	14	.	CASRSSGSVNEQFF
TRBV10-3	TRBJ2-1	17	.	CAISEGLAGSIYNEQFF
TRBV11-1	TRBJ2-7	14	.	CASSRTSGGYEQYF
TRBV9	TRBJ2-7	15	once	CASSVGAGVAYEQYF
TRBV29-1	TRBJ2-3	12	.	CSFGRETDTQYF
TRBV5-4	TRBJ2-3	15	.	CASSLVREGTDTQYF
TRBV12-5	TRBJ2-2	15	.	CASGLVQTNTGELFF
TRBV5-1	TRBJ1-2	13	.	CASSHRGQDGYTF
TRBV6-5	TRBJ2-7	12	.	CASSRTGDEQYF
TRBV13	TRBJ2-1	18	.	CASTPLGTSGSVYNEQFF
TRBV29-1	TRBJ2-7	12	.	CSVRDRGYEQYF
TRBV6-5	TRBJ1-1	13	.	CASRGLLNTEAFF
TRBV2	TRBJ1-1	16	once	CASSEEMGYMNTEAFF
TRBV4-3	TRBJ2-7	19	.	CASSQAPSPPSTGRDEQYF
TRBV27	TRBJ2-2	16	.	CASGPLAPISAGELFF
TRBV27	TRBJ2-7	14	.	CASSPDRVTYEQYF
TRBV29-1	TRBJ2-1	19	.	CSVEDSGLAGNRRDNEQFF
TRBV7-3	TRBJ2-1	15	.	CASSQTSGPYNEQFF
TRBV29-1	TRBJ2-5	13	.	CSVEETVQETQYF
TRBV18	TRBJ1-1	16	.	CASSLIIQGDDTEAFF
TRBV14	TRBJ1-5	13	.	CASSRDSNQPQHF
TRBV4-2	TRBJ2-1	15	.	CASSQGSSGTLKQFF
TRBV7-9	TRBJ2-3	11	.	CASIYRDTQYF
TRBV19	TRBJ1-1	16	.	CASNYGPGEDNTEAFF